This is a list of T cell receptor beta chains from one sample in a study of blood T cell repertoires in COVID-19. Clones were read by immunoSEQ multiplex PCR, and TCRdb kept only the in-frame ones, dropping some. The sample has roughly 300,000 clones, about 88% seen once. The sequencing sample was made of peripheral blood. These receptors came from a human donor with COVID-19, enrolled during active disease. The donor label of this sample is uncertain. Both conserved end residues are part of each CDR3. Fields, in order: clone size, CDR3 length, V gene, J gene, D gene, CDR3 DNA, CDR3 protein. D genes are given only for firm matches. A row's size may be missing; if present it is once, few, many or a size class.

NA	13	TRBV27	TRBJ1-2	NA	TGTGCCAGCACGAAGGGGGGGACCAATGGCTACACCTTC	CASTKGGTNGYTF
NA	14	TRBV4-1	TRBJ2-2	NA	TGCGCCAGCAGCCTCAATAGCCTCACCGGGGAGCTGTTTTTT	CASSLNSLTGELFF
NA	12	TRBV28	TRBJ2-3	TRBD1	TGTGCCAGCAGCCAGGACAGGGAACAATGGTATTTT	CASSQDREQWYF
NA	16	TRBV7-2	TRBJ1-2	TRBD1	TGTGCCAGCAGTCTAGGGGTGGGACAGGTCAACTATGGCTACACCTTC	CASSLGVGQVNYGYTF
NA	14	TRBV5-1	TRBJ2-1	TRBD2	TGCGCCAGCAGCTTGGGTCTAGCGGGAGATGAGCAGTTCTTC	CASSLGLAGDEQFF
NA	14	TRBV6-6	TRBJ2-1	TRBD2	TGTGCCAGCAGTCAATTAGCGGGGAGGGATGAGCAGTTCTTC	CASSQLAGRDEQFF
once	14	TRBV7-9	TRBJ1-4	NA	TGTGCCAGCAGCTTACGACCAGGGGCAGAAAAACTGTTTTTT	CASSLRPGAEKLFF
NA	14	TRBV7-2	TRBJ2-1	NA	TGTGCCAGCAGCCGGCCCGGGATCCACAATGAGCAGTTCTTC	CASSRPGIHNEQFF
NA	12	TRBV5-1	TRBJ2-7	NA	TGCGCCAGCAGCTTGGAAGGGGACGAGCAGTACTTC	CASSLEGDEQYF
NA	14	TRBV2	TRBJ1-2	NA	TGTGCCAGCAGTGAAGGGGAGACTAACTATGGCTACACCTTC	CASSEGETNYGYTF
NA	15	TRBV11-2	TRBJ1-3	NA	TGTGCCAGCAGCCTTGGACTTAATCCTGGAAACACCATATATTTT	CASSLGLNPGNTIYF
NA	17	TRBV24-1	TRBJ1-5	TRBD1	TGTGCCACCAGTGATCCACGGACAGGGGGCAATAATCAGCCCCAGCATTTT	CATSDPRTGGNNQPQHF
NA	15	TRBV11-2	TRBJ2-3	TRBD2	TGTGCCAGCAGGGTTACTAGCGGGCGCACAGATACGCAGTATTTT	CASRVTSGRTDTQYF
NA	14	TRBV3-1/TRBV3-2	TRBJ1-1	TRBD1	TGTGCCAGCAGCCAAGTCGGACAGGGGGCTGCCGCTTTCTTT	CASSQVGQGAAAFF
NA	15	TRBV11-3	TRBJ2-1	TRBD1	TGTGCCAGCAGCTTAGATGGGACAGGATACAATGAGCAGTTCTTC	CASSLDGTGYNEQFF
NA	15	TRBV19	TRBJ1-5	TRBD1	TGTGCCAGTACCCCCGGACAGGTCATAAATCAGCCCCAGCATTTT	CASTPGQVINQPQHF
NA	14	TRBV2	TRBJ2-7	NA	TGTGCCAGCAGTCCATCCAGGGGGGTAAACGAGCAGTACTTC	CASSPSRGVNEQYF
NA	16	TRBV28	TRBJ2-2	TRBD2	TGTGCCAGCAGTTCCGGACTAGCGGGTCATCCGGGGGAGCTGTTTTTT	CASSSGLAGHPGELFF